What follows are 18 T cell receptor beta chains derived from one specimen sequenced in a study of cytomegalovirus exposure and HLA in healthy donors. Use of 60 Vbeta and 13 Jbeta primers characterized the PCR. The data were produced by immunoSEQ multiplex PCR, yet TCRdb's version contains in-frame clones alone and is incomplete. The sample has some 180,000 clones, about three quarters seen once; the top ten hold about 1.5%. Sequencing used PBMCs. Receptor source: a man aged 18 to 30 in good health and CMV-seronegative.

The rearrangement links TRBV2 to TRBJ1-1; the D is unclear. Trimming took 4 bases from V and 4 from J, leaving 13 bases between them. Germline V gene lookup returns CDR1 SNHLY and CDR2 FYNNEI. This CDR3 spans 14 amino acids. The chain's CDR3 is CASSVLRRGTEAFF. The CDR3 coding sequence is TGTGCCAGCAGTGTTCTTCGTCGGGGCACTGAAGCTTTCTTT.

The rearrangement joins TRBV30 to TRBJ2-3; no clear D gene. The CDR3 covers 13 residues. Trimming shortened V by 2 bases and J by 0 bases, and 6 bases separated the two germline ends. Germline CDR1 reads GTSNPN; CDR2 reads SVGIG (reference sequence). The CDR3 protein is CAWSLSSTDTQYF. CDR3 in DNA: TGTGCCTGGAGTCTGAGTAGCACAGATACGCAGTATTTT. Full variable domain (outside the CDR3, taken from reference TRBV30 and TRBJ2-3): SQTIHQWPATLVQPVGSPLSLECTVEGTSNPNLYWYRQAAGRGLQLLFYSVGIGQISSEVPQNLSASRPQDRQFILSSKKLLLSDSGFYLCAWSLSSTDTQYFGPGTRLTVL.

This clone was detected only once. This chain links TRBV7-6 with TRBJ2-7, with D maybe TRBD1 (7 bases). Trimming shortened V by 5 bases and J by 3 bases, and 14 bases separated the two germline ends. This CDR3 comprises 14 residues. Germline V CDR1 and CDR2: SGHVS, FNYEAQ. The CDR3 region has the DNA TGTGCCAGCAGCCCCGGAGGGACAGTCTACGAGCAGTACTTC. Its translation: CASSPGGTVYEQYF. The whole variable domain, remainder taken from reference TRBV7-6 and TRBJ2-7, is GAGVSQSPRYKVTKRGQDVALRCDPISGHVSLYWYRQALGQGPEFLTYFNYEAQQDKSGLPNDRFSAERPEGSISTLTIQRTEQRDSAMYRCASSPGGTVYEQYFGPGTRLTVT.

CDR3 amino acids: CASSEATRIYNEQFF. CDR3 sequence (DNA): TGTGCCAGCAGTGAAGCCACTAGGATCTACAATGAGCAGTTCTTC. The V and J genes are TRBV2 and TRBJ2-1, with D tentatively TRBD2 (5 bases). Germline CDR1 and CDR2: SNHLY and FYNNEI. V was clipped by 0 bases and J by 3 bases, with 9 bases between them. The CDR3 totals 15 residues.

V gene TRBV7-9 combines with J gene TRBJ1-4; maybe TRBD1 (6 bases). This CDR3 has 16 residues. Germline V gene data show CDR1 as SEHNR and CDR2 as FQNEAQ (reference sequence). V was cut by 1 base and J by 0 bases, with 9 bases left in between. The CDR3 region has the DNA TGTGCCAGCAGCTTAGGACAGGCCCCAACTAATGAAAAACTGTTTTTT. Encoded protein: CASSLGQAPTNEKLFF. The full variable domain, in which reference TRBV7-9 and TRBJ1-4 provide the parts outside the CDR3, is DTGVSQNPRHKITKRGQNVTFRCDPISEHNRLYWYRQTLGQGPEFLTYFQNEAQLEKSRLLSDRFSAERPKGSFSTLEIQRTEQGDSAMYLCASSLGQAPTNEKLFFGSGTQLSVL.

This chain connects TRBV18 to TRBJ2-5, with a tentative D call TRBD2 (6 bases). The CDR3 contains 13 residues. Trimming removed 5 bases from V and 1 base from J, with 8 bases in between. Germline V CDR1 and CDR2: KGHSH, LQKENI. The CDR3 is CASSGGTQETQYF. The CDR3 DNA follows: TGTGCCAGCTCAGGCGGGACCCAAGAGACCCAGTACTTC. Based on the CDR3 plus reference TRBV18 and TRBJ2-5, the full variable domain is NAGVMQNPRHLVRRRGQEARLRCSPMKGHSHVYWYRQLPEEGLKFMVYLQKENIIDESGMPKERFSAEFPKEGPSILRIQQVVRGDSAAYFCASSGGTQETQYFGPGTRLLVL.

CDR3 region: CASSLVPSGGKGEQFF. The CDR3 DNA reads as TGTGCCAGCAGCTTGGTCCCTAGCGGGGGTAAAGGTGAGCAGTTCTTC. V is TRBV5-6 and J is TRBJ2-1, with TRBD2 matching over 10 bases. The CDR3 has 16 residues. Germline CDR1 and CDR2: SGHDT and YYEEEE. With V trimmed by 0 bases and J by 9 bases, 9 bases remained unmatched.

The V gene is TRBV28, the J gene TRBJ2-3; 10 nucleotides match TRBD1. This CDR3 is 16 amino acids long. Per the germline V gene, CDR1 is MDHEN and CDR2 is SYDVKM. With 2 bases clipped from V and 6 bases from J, the junction kept 8 bases outside the gene matches. CDR3 sequence: CASSLPTGGVEDTQYF. CDR3 sequence (DNA): TGTGCCAGCAGTTTACCGACAGGGGGCGTTGAGGATACGCAGTATTTT. The full variable domain, with the rest looked up from reference TRBV28 and TRBJ2-3, is DVKVTQSSRYLVKRTGEKVFLECVQDMDHENMFWYRQDPGLGLRLIYFSYDVKMKEKGDIPEGYSVSREKKERFSLILESASTNQTSMYLCASSLPTGGVEDTQYFGPGTRLTVL.

This clone was seen a few times. Other DNA sequences within the sample encode an identical CDR3. V and J are TRBV6-6 and TRBJ2-1; TRBD2 aligns across 7 bases. The CDR3 sequence is 16 residues long. V lost 3 bases to trimming and J lost 0 bases; unmatched junction nucleotides: 5. The germline V gene has CDR1 MNHNY and CDR2 SVGAGI (reference sequence). In nucleotides, the CDR3 is TGTGCCAGCAGTTATCGCGGGGGAAGCTCCTACAATGAGCAGTTCTTC. It yields the protein CASSYRGGSSYNEQFF.

The chain carries TRBV7-8 and TRBJ2-2, with D possibly matching TRBD2 (7 bases). This CDR3 has 15 residues. Germline assignment: CDR1 SGHVS and CDR2 FQNEAQ. V was trimmed by 5 bases and J by 3 bases, leaving 13 bases between them. Written as DNA, the CDR3 is TGTGCCAGCAGCAATGGCGGGGGCCACACCGGGGAGCTGTTTTTT. This sequence encodes CASSNGGGHTGELFF.

The chain employs TRBV25-1 and TRBJ1-2, with a tentative D call TRBD1 (5 bases). Germline CDR1 is MGHDK and CDR2 is SYGVNS. The germline V and J ends were trimmed by 4 bases and 4 bases, with 10 bases remaining between them. The CDR3 contains 13 residues. The CDR3 bases are TGTGCCAGCAGTGTAGCGGGGGGCTATGGCTACACCTTC. It encodes CASSVAGGYGYTF.

The genes are TRBV21-1 and TRBJ1-3; the table's D gene call, TRBD1, was not cross checked with the DNA. TRBV21-1 is tagged as a pseudogene. This CDR3 is built from 18 residues. The CDR3 DNA follows: TGTGCCAGCAGCAAAAGGGCCTTACAGGTGATCTCTGGAAACACCATATATTTT. It codes for CASSKRALQVISGNTIYF.

The chain uses TRBV7-9 and TRBJ1-4; weak D call: TRBD1 (5 bases). V lost 1 base to trimming and J lost 7 bases, with 10 bases between them. CDR1 is SEHNR, CDR2 FQNEAQ, per germline (reference sequence). The CDR3 sequence is 14 residues long. The CDR3: CASSLGGSVEKLFF. In DNA, the CDR3 is TGTGCCAGCAGCTTAGGGGGCAGCGTTGAAAAACTGTTTTTT.

The rearrangement joins TRBV6-5 to TRBJ2-5, with TRBD1 matching over 12 bases. The trim removed 2 bases at V and 7 bases at J, leaving 5 bases unmatched. The V gene's germline CDR1 is MNHEY and CDR2 SVGAGI. The CDR3 has 15 residues. CDR3 protein: CASSYPGQGAGTQYF. The CDR3 DNA follows: TGTGCCAGCAGTTACCCGGGACAGGGGGCTGGGACCCAGTACTTC.

The chain uses TRBV18 and TRBJ2-6; weak D call: TRBD1 (6 bases). This CDR3 is built from 18 residues. V was trimmed by 2 bases and J by 0 bases, leaving 14 bases between them. In germline, CDR1 is KGHSH, CDR2 LQKENI. The CDR3 here is CASSPEGVTVSGANVLTF. In nucleotides, the CDR3 is TGTGCCAGCTCACCAGAGGGGGTAACTGTCTCTGGGGCCAACGTCCTGACTTTC.

The rearrangement links TRBV15 to TRBJ1-3; D is unclear. CDR1 is LNHNV and CDR2 is YYDKDF in the germline V gene (reference sequence). V was pared by 2 bases and J by 2 bases, with 10 bases between. The CDR3 runs to 15 residues. CDR3 sequence: CATSRSPRTGNTIYF. The CDR3 DNA is TGTGCCACCAGCAGATCTCCTCGTACTGGAAACACCATATATTTT.

The chain uses TRBV19 and TRBJ1-1, with D possibly matching TRBD1 (5 bases). The CDR3 has 15 amino acids. V lost 7 bases to trimming and J lost 1 base, with 16 bases between them. Germline CDR1 is LNHDA and CDR2 is SQIVND (reference sequence). The CDR3 spells CASKLGGERNTEAFF. The CDR3 DNA reads TGTGCCAGTAAACTCGGGGGGGAGAGGAACACTGAAGCTTTCTTT.

The chain uses TRBV7-9 and TRBJ1-2; 8 bases map to TRBD1. Germline CDR1 is SEHNR and CDR2 is FQNEAQ (reference sequence). The CDR3 loop spans 17 amino acids. The V gene end was trimmed by 2 bases and the J gene end by 0 bases; junction bases not matched to a gene: 8. This CDR3 reads CASSLWTGKLANYGYTF. The CDR3, as DNA: TGTGCCAGCAGCTTATGGACAGGGAAATTAGCTAACTATGGCTACACCTTC.